The 11 T cell receptor beta chains below come from one sample, sequenced in a study of cytomegalovirus exposure and HLA in healthy donors. It was with 60 Vbeta and 13 Jbeta primers that the PCR ran. Measured with immunoSEQ multiplex PCR; TCRdb has only the in-frame clones, and not every one. This sample's table reports 75,000 to 95,000 clones. The sample taken for sequencing was PBMCs. The receptor source for this set is a woman in her sixties or seventies in good health and CMV-seronegative.

The gene calls are TRBV9 and TRBJ2-3; possibly TRBD2 for D (6 bases). There are 15 residues in the CDR3. With 5 bases removed from V and 6 bases from J, the gap between germline ends came to 19 bases. Germline V lookup: CDR1 SGDLS, CDR2 YYNGEE. CDR3 sequence (DNA): TGTGCCAGCAGAATCCGGGACTCCGAAGGGGATACGCAGTATTTT. Encoded protein: CASRIRDSEGDTQYF.

The V call is TRBV5-1, the J call TRBJ2-3, with D perhaps TRBD1 (6 bases). Germline CDR1 and CDR2: SGHRS and YFSETQ. Trimming pared 3 bases from V and 4 bases from J, leaving 24 bases between. The CDR3 spans 18 residues. CDR3 nucleotide sequence: TGCGCCAGCAGCTGGACAGAAAATTTATACAGAGGGGCAGATACGCAGTATTTT. It translates to CASSWTENLYRGADTQYF.

The genes are TRBV9 and TRBJ2-7; no definite D call. This CDR3 has 12 amino acids. V dropped 3 bases and J dropped 3 bases, with 7 bases sitting between them. Per germline, CDR1 SGDLS and CDR2 YYNGEE. The CDR3 sequence: CASSGHGYEQYF. CDR3 DNA: TGTGCCAGCAGCGGCCACGGCTACGAGCAGTACTTC.

The chain recombines TRBV7-6 with TRBJ2-3, with 8 bases that match TRBD2. The V and J ends lost 5 bases and 4 bases, in that order; junction bases with no gene match: 14. The CDR3 runs to 17 residues. CDR1 and CDR2 from the germline V gene are SGHVS and FNYEAQ. Here the CDR3 DNA reads TGTGCCAGCAGCCCCTTAACTAGCGGACCAGGGGCAGATACGCAGTATTTT. This gives the protein CASSPLTSGPGADTQYF.

The chain links TRBV4-2 to TRBJ2-7, with 10 bases lining up with TRBD2. Trimming at V came to 2 bases and at J to 4 bases, leaving 8 bases not matched to a gene. Germline V lookup: CDR1 LGHNA, CDR2 YNFKEQ. This CDR3 is built from 16 residues. CDR3 in DNA: TGTGCCAGCAGCCAACGTCTAGCGGGAGAAGGGTACGAGCAGTACTTC. Its protein product is CASSQRLAGEGYEQYF.

This chain joins TRBV2 and TRBJ1-2, with D unresolved. The CDR3 length is 14 residues. Germline lookup yields CDR1 SNHLY and CDR2 FYNNEI. The V end was cut by 3 bases, the J end by 0 bases, with 8 bases between. In DNA, the CDR3 is TGTGCCAGCAGTGAGGCAGGTTCTAACTATGGCTACACCTTC. Translating gives CASSEAGSNYGYTF.

The CDR3 protein is CASGDSSYNEQFF. The DNA for the CDR3 is TGTGCCAGCGGGGACAGTTCCTACAATGAGCAGTTCTTC. V usage is TRBV28 and J usage is TRBJ2-1, with 7 bases identical to TRBD1. CDR3 size: 13 residues. Germline V gene lookup returns CDR1 MDHEN and CDR2 SYDVKM. Losses at the gene ends were 8 bases for V and 1 base for J; bases not matched to a gene: 2.

J is TRBJ2-5 and V is TRBV15, with 7 nucleotides matching TRBD1. The end of the DNA fits TRBJ2-7 better, so the J call may be wrong. The germline V gene encodes CDR1 LNHNV and CDR2 YYDKDF (reference sequence). The length of the CDR3 is 14 residues. The CDR3 region has the DNA TGTGCCACCAGCAGACGGGACAGCTCCTACGAGCAGTACTTC. Amino acid sequence: CATSRRDSSYEQYF.

The chain joins TRBV6-5 to TRBJ2-4, with D possibly TRBD1 on 6 matching bases. Trimming shortened V by 0 bases and J by 4 bases, and 10 bases separated the two germline ends. This CDR3 comprises 15 residues. Germline V CDR1 and CDR2: MNHEY, SVGAGI. CDR3 DNA: TGTGCCAGCAGTTACTCGGGGGCTTTAAAAAACATTCAGTACTTC. Translated: CASSYSGALKNIQYF.

The chain recombines TRBV4-3 with TRBJ1-2, with 7 bases fitting TRBD1. The trim removed 0 bases at V and 8 bases at J, leaving 9 bases unmatched. CDR1 is LGHNA and CDR2 is YSLEER in the germline V gene. CDR3 size: 15 residues. The CDR3 region has the DNA TGCGCCAGCAGCCAAGACGGGACAGATACTATGGGCTACACCTTC. Its translation is CASSQDGTDTMGYTF.

The chain carries TRBV7-9 and TRBJ2-7; 12 bases agree with TRBD2. V was clipped by 3 bases and J by 3 bases; unmatched bases: 3. CDR1 and CDR2 (germline): SEHNR, FQNEAQ (reference sequence). This CDR3 is built from 15 residues. CDR3 in amino acids: CASSFLAGGFYEQYF. CDR3 DNA sequence: TGTGCCAGCAGCTTTCTAGCGGGAGGGTTCTACGAGCAGTACTTC. The full variable domain, with the rest looked up from reference TRBV7-9 and TRBJ2-7, is DTGVSQNPRHKITKRGQNVTFRCDPISEHNRLYWYRQTLGQGPEFLTYFQNEAQLEKSRLLSDRFSAERPKGSFSTLEIQRTEQGDSAMYLCASSFLAGGFYEQYFGPGTRLTVT.